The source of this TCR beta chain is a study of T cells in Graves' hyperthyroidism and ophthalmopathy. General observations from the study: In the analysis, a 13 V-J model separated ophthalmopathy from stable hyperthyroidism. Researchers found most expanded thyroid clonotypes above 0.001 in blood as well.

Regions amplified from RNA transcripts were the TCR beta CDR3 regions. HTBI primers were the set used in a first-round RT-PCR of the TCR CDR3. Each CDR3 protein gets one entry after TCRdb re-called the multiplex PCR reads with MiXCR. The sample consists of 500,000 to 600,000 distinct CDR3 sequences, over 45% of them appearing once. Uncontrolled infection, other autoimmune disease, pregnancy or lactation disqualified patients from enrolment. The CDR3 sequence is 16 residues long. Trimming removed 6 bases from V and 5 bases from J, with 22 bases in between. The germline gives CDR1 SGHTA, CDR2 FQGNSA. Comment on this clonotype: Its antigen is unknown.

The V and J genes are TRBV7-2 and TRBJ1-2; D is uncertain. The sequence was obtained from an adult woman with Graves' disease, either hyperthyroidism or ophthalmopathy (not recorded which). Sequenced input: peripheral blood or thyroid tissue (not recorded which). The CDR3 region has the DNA TGTGCCAGCAGTTGGCCCGGCCGGAGGGTTGGTTATGGCTACACCTTC. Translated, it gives CASSWPGRRVGYGYTF.